Described below is a single TCR beta chain sequence and its context. The target antigen is unknown. These data come from a study of radiation and T cells in renal cell carcinoma. Study-level background: Nephrectomy followed 15 Gy stereotactic body radiation by 4 weeks. Overall study findings and caveats: From baseline, blood top tumor clonotypes peaked at 2 weeks post-radiation.

Documented time point: baseline pretreatment blood. Described treatment: 15 Gy SBRT to primary tumor, nephrectomy 4 weeks later. Blood was sampled at baseline, 2 weeks and 4 weeks after SBRT. The patient's renal cell carcinoma had clear cell pathology. The method was immunoSEQ multiplex PCR; TCRdb's version includes in-frame clones alone and lacks a portion of them. The repertoire holds 130,000 to 150,000 clones, 88% seen once, with about 12% in the top ten. Trimming at V came to 6 bases and at J to 7 bases, leaving 0 bases not matched to a gene. The CDR3 is 13 residues long. Germline-derived CDR1 and CDR2 are MNHEY and SMNVEV (reference sequence).

The receptor was derived from a woman in her forties or fifties with renal cell carcinoma. This chain links TRBV27 with TRBJ2-2, with 12 bases matching TRBD2. Source: blood, taken from a patient whose treatment included radiotherapy and nephrectomy. CDR3 in amino acids: CASRLAGGGELFF. CDR3 sequence (DNA): TGTGCCAGCAGACTAGCGGGGGGCGGGGAGCTGTTTTTT.